Shown below are 9 T cell receptor beta chains from a single sample sequenced in a study of CD8 T cells in ankylosing spondylitis (TCRdb year 2017). The protocol used for the library was 5' RACE. The sample was run on an Illumina HiSeq 2500. TCRdb ran its own pipeline on the public reads, namely fastp trimming at Q25 and MiXCR clone calling, and kept in-frame beta chains. Entries are consolidated by CDR3 protein sequence, retaining the most common genes and DNA. The sample records 350,000 to 400,000 distinct CDR3 sequences, 20% of which are singletons. 13% of the sample is held by the ten biggest clonotypes. Source material: blood, either unsorted or a sorted T cell fraction (not recorded which). Source of these receptors: a male donor with ankylosing spondylitis or in good health (not recorded which).

V is TRBV27 and J is TRBJ2-7, with a weak D call TRBD2 (5 bases). Germline V CDR1 and CDR2: MNHEY, SMNVEV (reference sequence). V was shortened by 3 bases and J by 5 bases, with 11 bases between the two germline ends. The CDR3 has 13 amino acids. CDR3 amino acids: CASSFRGWDEQYF. CDR3 DNA: TGTGCCAGCAGTTTTCGGGGTTGGGACGAGCAGTACTTC.

The chain is built from TRBV20-1 and TRBJ2-3; D is possibly TRBD1 or TRBD2 (5 bases each). The CDR3 is 14 amino acids. CDR1 and CDR2 from the germline V gene are DFQATT and SNEGSKA (reference sequence). Deletions cut 1 base from V and 2 bases from J, with 10 bases between. CDR3 DNA sequence: TGCAGTGCTAGAGCGGGGCTCACCACAGATACGCAGTATTTT. Translated, it gives CSARAGLTTDTQYF.

The V gene is TRBV5-1, the J gene TRBJ2-1, with TRBD2 matching 7 bases. Germline trimming cut 6 bases from V and 7 bases from J; bases unmatched to any gene: 10. In germline, CDR1 is SGHRS, CDR2 YFSETQ. This CDR3 has 14 residues. CDR3 sequence (DNA): TGCGCCAGCAATATTAGGGGAGGGTATAATGAGCAGTTCTTC. Its protein product is CASNIRGGYNEQFF.

This sequence joins TRBV7-6 and TRBJ2-1; 7 nucleotides align to TRBD1. CDR1 is SGHVS, CDR2 FNYEAQ, per germline. The trim removed 3 bases at V and 10 bases at J, leaving 12 bases unmatched. The CDR3 runs 15 residues. The CDR3 loop reads CASSFGNRGKFEQFF. CDR3 DNA sequence: TGTGCCAGCAGCTTTGGGAACAGGGGCAAGTTCGAGCAGTTCTTC.

The sample holds many counts of this clonotype. The V gene is TRBV7-9, the J gene TRBJ2-1; D could derive from TRBD1 or TRBD2 (5 bases each). V lost 3 bases, J lost 6 bases, and 9 bases lay in between. The germline gives CDR1 SEHNR, CDR2 FQNEAQ (reference sequence). This CDR3 has 13 residues. CDR3 amino acids: CASSLPGGNEQFF. The CDR3 DNA reads as TGTGCCAGCAGCTTGCCTGGGGGCAATGAGCAGTTCTTC.

This clonotype was seen more than once but under ten times. This CDR3 is CASTLGYRTYEQYF. The CDR3 DNA reads as TGTGCCAGCACCTTAGGGTACAGAACCTACGAGCAGTACTTC. V usage is TRBV28 and J usage is TRBJ2-7; D is uncertain. Per germline, CDR1 MDHEN and CDR2 SYDVKM. This CDR3 contains 14 residues. V gave up 7 bases and J gave up 2 bases, with 15 bases separating them.

The J gene is TRBJ2-7, the V gene TRBV12-3 or TRBV12-4; 7 nucleotides align to TRBD2. Trimming removed 6 bases from V and 4 bases from J; junction bases left unmatched: 9. This CDR3 has 14 amino acids. The CDR3 coding sequence is TGTGCCAGCAGCCGAGGACTAGTTCGGTACGAGCAGTACTTC. It yields the protein CASSRGLVRYEQYF.

This chain connects TRBV12-3 or TRBV12-4 to TRBJ2-1, with D unresolved. CDR3 length equals 14 residues. V was shortened by 3 bases and J by 6 bases, with 12 bases between the two germline ends. CDR3 residues: CASSFTGQFNEQFF. The CDR3, as DNA: TGTGCCAGCAGTTTTACCGGGCAGTTCAATGAGCAGTTCTTC.

The chain uses TRBV20-1 and TRBJ1-1, with 11 bases lining up with TRBD1. This CDR3 is built from 13 residues. CDR1 is DFQATT, CDR2 SNEGSKA, per germline (reference sequence). V trimming: 3 bases; J trimming: 5 bases; junction bases outside the gene matches: 2. CDR3 amino acids: CSARDRGRTEAFF. As DNA, the CDR3 is TGCAGTGCTAGGGACAGGGGGCGTACTGAAGCTTTCTTT.